Shown below are 4 T cell receptor beta chains from a single sample sequenced in a study of T cell repertoires in cytomegalovirus infection. TCRdb passed the reads through MiXCR, listing each CDR3 protein once. Altogether about 830,000 distinct CDR3 sequences are present, about 33% being singletons, with the ten largest covering 9.5% to 15%. Their specific antigens are unknown. Sequences were derived from cultured CD8+ T cells from PBMCs, sampled from culture after CMV antigen stimulation. These receptors were collected from a human donor in good health (CMV status not recorded). Some clones in this sample may be carry-over from other donors' samples.

This clonotype turned up a few times. The chain employs TRBV19 and TRBJ1-2; 8 bases map to TRBD1. Germline V gene data show CDR1 as LNHDA and CDR2 as SQIVND (reference sequence). CDR3 length: 15 amino acids. With V trimmed by 5 bases and J by 4 bases, 9 bases remained unmatched. The CDR3: CASSLPGQGGYGYTF. In DNA, the CDR3 is TGTGCCAGTAGTTTGCCCGGACAGGGAGGCTATGGCTACACCTTC.

The chain has TRBV13 and TRBJ2-1; a weak D match, TRBD2 (5 bases). The V end lost 7 bases, the J end lost 7 bases, and 11 bases lay between the germline ends. Germline loops: CDR1 PRHDT, CDR2 FYEKMQ (reference sequence). This CDR3 is built from 12 residues. In DNA, the CDR3 is TGTGCCAGCACCAACGGGGTGAATGAGCAGTTCTTC. Its translation: CASTNGVNEQFF. Full variable domain (rest looked up from reference TRBV13 and TRBJ2-1): AAGVIQSPRHLIKEKRETATLKCYPIPRHDTVYWYQQGPGQDPQFLISFYEKMQSDKGSIPDRFSAQQFSDYHSELNMSSLELGDSALYFCASTNGVNEQFFGPGTRLTVL.

This clonotype has a single count. The chain is built from TRBV15 and TRBJ2-5, with a tentative D call TRBD1 (5 bases). The CDR3 length is 15 residues. With 0 bases removed from V and 3 bases from J, the gap between germline ends came to 11 bases. Germline V gives CDR1 LNHNV, CDR2 YYDKDF (reference sequence). CDR3 coding DNA: TGTGCCACCAGCAGAGATGGGGCAGGAGAAGAGACCCAGTACTTC. Its protein is CATSRDGAGEETQYF.

The chain carries TRBV9 and TRBJ1-2, with D maybe TRBD1 (6 bases). Trimming pared 3 bases from V and 4 bases from J, leaving 19 bases between. Germline loops: CDR1 SGDLS, CDR2 YYNGEE. The CDR3 runs 16 residues. The CDR3 sequence is CASSEFLVQGRYGYTF. CDR3 nucleotide sequence: TGTGCCAGCAGCGAGTTCCTAGTACAGGGTCGCTATGGCTACACCTTC.